A selection of T cell receptor beta chains follows, all from one sample in a study of T cells expressing NK-cell markers. TCRdb reprocessed the 5' RACE reads and reports one entry per CDR3 protein, with no DNA. The table for this sample gives roughly 420,000 distinct CDR3 sequences. The sequencing input was blood T cells: a sorted CD56 or NKG2C T cell subset, CD4+ or CD8+ T cells, or bulk PBMC T cells (not recorded which). Receptors originate from a woman aged 18-69 years in good health. The CDR3 runs from the conserved cysteine through the conserved F or W.

V,J,CDR3
TRBV20-1,TRBJ1-3,CSAKGGLGNTIYF
TRBV10-3,TRBJ2-5,CAISDGPEETQYF
TRBV20-1,TRBJ2-1,CSAREPGGVEQFF
TRBV10-3,TRBJ2-1,CAISEAAPSVNEQFF
TRBV5-5,TRBJ2-1,CASSSGQGWSYNEQFF
TRBV7-9,TRBJ1-5,CASSADRGHQPQHF
TRBV5-1,TRBJ2-2,CASSPSTANTGELFF
TRBV18,TRBJ2-5,CASSWPSGTPTQYF
TRBV5-6,TRBJ1-5,CASSSGTAAGPQHF
TRBV7-2,TRBJ2-3,CASSLGGGRSPDTQYF
TRBV27,TRBJ2-3,CASSPQTTSVGTDTQYF
TRBV12-3/TRBV12-4,TRBJ2-2,CASNFRVTSGTNTGELFF
TRBV19,TRBJ1-2,CASSHLWRADKTFNYGYTF
TRBV11-1,TRBJ2-1,CASRGDRVIYEQFF
TRBV5-4,TRBJ2-1,CASSGTGHEQFF
TRBV25-1,TRBJ2-7,CASSEGGRLYEQYF
TRBV12-3/TRBV12-4,TRBJ1-3,CASSLGGHSGNTIYF
TRBV27,TRBJ2-1,CASRAIGLAGGYNEQFF
TRBV20-1,TRBJ2-7,CSARDRIPGLLKTEQYF
TRBV4-2,TRBJ2-5,CASSHGGDQETQYF
TRBV6-5,TRBJ2-3,CASSGLADTQYF
TRBV10-3,TRBJ1-1,CAIRPEGDKEAFF
TRBV12-3/TRBV12-4,TRBJ1-5,CASSTIQGYQPQHF
TRBV20-1,TRBJ2-3,CSARDWGTDTQYF
TRBV18,TRBJ1-1,CASSPQKGRNTEAFF
TRBV6-2/TRBV6-3,TRBJ2-1,CASSYVAGGSYNEQFF
TRBV27,TRBJ2-2,CASSAWTGDTGELFF
TRBV6-6,TRBJ2-7,CASRDTGGYEQYF
TRBV12-5,TRBJ2-5,CASGLEGQQETQYF
TRBV9,TRBJ1-1,CASSVEGRRNTEAFF
TRBV7-2,TRBJ2-1,CASTLQDLGTFNEQFF
TRBV4-2,TRBJ1-1,CASSQHRGMNTEAFF
TRBV12-3/TRBV12-4,TRBJ2-3,CASSLRGLRTDTQYF
TRBV7-9,TRBJ1-2,CASSPPGHQSGYTF
TRBV28,TRBJ1-5,CASSSPRWGGLDQPQHF